This is a list of T cell receptor beta chains from one sample in a study of cytomegalovirus exposure and HLA in healthy donors. The data were produced by immunoSEQ multiplex PCR, yet TCRdb's version contains in-frame clones alone and is incomplete. The sample lists 150,000 or so clones, 80% to 90% seen once, with over 0.65% in the top ten. Sequencing was carried out using PBMCs. The receptors originated from a woman aged 18-29 years in good health and CMV-seronegative. Both conserved end residues are trimmed from each CDR3. A D gene is named only where the DNA matches it firmly.

d_call	j_call	v_call	cdr3_aa
.	TRBJ2-7	TRBV19	ASSIGYADEQY
.	TRBJ1-2	TRBV5-1	ASSLEAAGYYGYT
TRBD1	TRBJ2-2	TRBV5-4	ASSWTGNTGELF
TRBD1	TRBJ1-2	TRBV18	ASSPIGQGATANYGYT
.	TRBJ1-4	TRBV2	AGGRGLEKLF
TRBD2	TRBJ2-1	TRBV6-5	ASSDSGSHEQF
.	TRBJ2-1	TRBV28	ASSLPQQEGGTNEQF
.	TRBJ2-1	TRBV21-1	ASSKVGTRNNEQF
TRBD2	TRBJ2-3	TRBV7-2	ASSSGRQDTQY
TRBD2	TRBJ2-6	TRBV5-4	ASSAGGARFGANVLT
TRBD2	TRBJ2-1	TRBV4-2	ASSQPGGAGSGNNEQF
TRBD2	.	TRBV5-1	ASSAGLAGGTAGGEQY
.	TRBJ2-2	TRBV9	ASSPMGLSNTGELF
.	TRBJ1-1	TRBV28	ASGSHLRGNTEAF
TRBD1	TRBJ1-1	TRBV27	ASSLRFRTGKNTEAF
.	TRBJ2-2	TRBV13	ASSWDRGRTTSGSNTGELF
.	TRBJ1-1	TRBV7-6	ASSLLGGENTEAF
.	TRBJ1-4	TRBV5-6	ASSLRVRATNEKLF
.	TRBJ2-5	TRBV2	ASSDNQETQY
TRBD2	TRBJ2-3	TRBV4-2	ASSQDSRAASGSGRGAQY
.	TRBJ2-7	TRBV7-6	ASSLVIRQTEEQY
TRBD1	TRBJ2-7	TRBV28	ASSSGTVHEQY
TRBD1	TRBJ2-3	TRBV23-1	ASSHPGQASTDTQY
TRBD1	TRBJ2-2	TRBV4-3	ASSQLTGLDTGELF
.	TRBJ2-7	TRBV27	ASRALGTISYEQY
.	TRBJ2-2	TRBV11-2	ASSPTGSSWELF
TRBD1	TRBJ2-2	TRBV9	ASSVEGAGSNTGELF
TRBD1	TRBJ2-1	TRBV2	ASSVLADRGFYNEQF
TRBD1	TRBJ2-2	TRBV25-1	ASSELDRVSGELF
.	TRBJ1-5	TRBV28	ASSHPRQILSQPQH
.	TRBJ1-2	TRBV27	ASSPRLGANYGYT
.	TRBJ2-1	TRBV7-9	ASSLINRGLYNEQF
.	TRBJ1-1	TRBV30	AWDQGGTEAF
.	TRBJ2-7	TRBV18	ASSPDSKYEQY
.	TRBJ2-3	TRBV11-2	AALVDTQY
.	TRBJ2-7	TRBV4-1	ASSPVLGSYEQY
.	TRBJ1-5	TRBV7-9	ASSLLGGNQPQH
.	TRBJ2-1	TRBV4-3	ASSQTPLAEQF
TRBD1	TRBJ1-4	TRBV5-1	ASSTTGGGEKLF
TRBD1	TRBJ2-3	TRBV4-3	ASSQDGGQGTDTQY
TRBD1	TRBJ2-7	TRBV18	ASSLGQGGYEQY
TRBD1	TRBJ1-1	TRBV9	ASSPGTGRRGTEAF
.	TRBJ2-7	TRBV6-1	ASSDPTRGYEQY
TRBD1	.	TRBV5-1	ASSSGQGAYEQY
.	TRBJ2-1	TRBV19	ASSTSADNEQF
.	TRBJ2-5	TRBV29-1	SVKRGGSQETQY
TRBD1	TRBJ2-7	TRBV11-3	ASGDRGRDHEQY
.	TRBJ2-7	TRBV7-8	ASSFADYSPTYEQY
.	TRBJ2-7	TRBV6-6	ASSPSGYEQY
.	TRBJ1-2	TRBV30	AWSGESGTKDYGYT